This T cell receptor (beta chain) was found in a study of vaccination and CD4 T cells after COVID-19 (dated by TCRdb to the early 2020s). Background for the entire study: Convalescent patients had a positive SARS-CoV-2 result on nasal swab PCR, and of these patients, several had mild disease and one had severe disease. In the convalescent cohort there were six males and four females, among whom were two Hispanic individuals, seven Caucasians, two Asians and one multiracial person. Post-COVID blood samples from convalescent patients were collected a median of approximately 93 days after diagnosis, with a range of 35 to 161 days. Three convalescent patients were sampled both early after vaccination (day 14) and late after vaccination (days 161 to 241). Post-vaccine blood samples were obtained a median of approximately 74 days after the second vaccine dose, with a range of roughly 13 to 250 days. Each participant got two doses of either the Pfizer-BioNTech BNT162b2 vaccine (n=8) or the Moderna mRNA-1273 vaccine (n=2). In under twelve COVID-19 convalescent patients and a handful of infection-naive healthy vaccine recipients, researchers compared the spike-specific CD4+ TCR repertoire from before mRNA vaccination with the repertoire from after. Overall study outcomes, separate from this receptor: Of the vaccine-specific clones found in convalescent patients, nearly all (304 of 307) were mono-reactive for SARS-CoV-2 spike instead of being cross-reactive with common cold coronaviruses. The median number of SARS-CoV-2-reactive clonotypes rose from around 21 after infection to a few dozen after vaccination, but the change was not significant. The study included relatively few convalescent patients and did not analyze early timepoints after natural infection. Among convalescent patients, a median roughly 90% of the SARS-CoV-2-reactive clones seen after vaccination appeared only after vaccination, which suggests priming specific to the vaccine.

The time point label here, explained by the study, means: late sampling 161 to 241 days after vaccination in a few convalescent patients. The convalescent patients' positive SARS-CoV-2 PCR tests were from March to December 2020, which was before the Alpha, Beta and Delta variants emerged in the United States. Ficoll-Paque Plus gradient centrifugation was used to isolate PBMCs from whole blood, and the isolated PBMCs were then either used fresh or cryopreserved at -140C. The library was obtained by PCR. For sequencing, an Illumina iSeq 100 was employed. In the authors' own workflow: Non-productive sequences were filtered out, and CDR3s that did not start with C, did not end with F or W, or were shorter than 7 amino acids were discarded. Levenshtein distances (stringdist) and unrooted phylogenetic trees (ape) in R version 3.6.1 were used to assess CDR3 homology. TCRdb applied fastp at Q25 and MiXCR to the public reads, then kept only in-frame beta chains. One record per CDR3 amino acid sequence lists the most common genes and DNA. TCRdb's processing, not the authors' own work, is the source of the V and J calls. The sample records some 40,000 distinct CDR3 sequences, more than 30% of which are singletons. About 5.3% of the sample is held by the ten biggest clonotypes.

The V and J ends are trimmed by 5 bases and 0 bases, leaving 13 bases between them. Inclusive of the bounding cysteine and phenylalanine, the CDR3 is 15 residues long. This entry keeps only the CDR3 DNA: 45 bases, framed from base 1. The germline V gene (reference sequence) supplies CDR1 SGHAT and CDR2 FQDESV. Of note for this clonotype: Its antigen has not been determined. No much larger clone is present one base from it, and per-base qualities are unavailable.

The chain links TRBV11-1 with TRBJ2-5; perhaps TRBD1 is the D gene, with 5 bases matching. Source: CD4+ T cells from blood, taken about 7 months after SARS-CoV-2 vaccination. This TCR derives from a human donor who had recovered from COVID-19. The CDR3 region has the sequence CASSAQETYQETQYF. The base sequence is TGTGCCAGCAGCGCACAGGAGACGTACCAAGAGACCCAGTACTTC.